Each of the 7 T cell receptor beta chains below was sequenced from the same sample in a study of technical replicates of blood from several donors. Some clones are missing from TCRdb's copy, which holds only in-frame ones; the method was immunoSEQ multiplex PCR. The data show about 15,000 clones, under 90% seen once. The source material was PBMCs. Receptor source: a human donor in good health. Some clones in this sample may be carry-over from other donors' samples.

This chain uses TRBV19 with TRBJ1-3; D gene unclear. This CDR3 spans 13 amino acids. Trimming cost V 7 bases and J 0 bases, with 7 bases left between them. Germline values: CDR1 LNHDA, CDR2 SQIVND (reference sequence). Here the CDR3 reads CASNRDSGNTIYF. CDR3 sequence (DNA): TGTGCCAGTAACAGAGACTCTGGAAACACCATATATTTT.

The chain recombines TRBV29-1 with TRBJ2-7; TRBD1 agrees at 9 bases. V gave up 4 bases and J gave up 1 base; unmatched junction bases: 5. CDR1 and CDR2 from the germline V gene are SQVTM and ANQGSEA. The length of the CDR3 is 14 residues. The CDR3 spells CSVGSDRGSYEQYF. The CDR3 DNA is TGCAGCGTTGGGTCGGACAGGGGTTCCTACGAGCAGTACTTC.

The chain links TRBV29-1 to TRBJ2-7; 9 nucleotides agree with TRBD1. This CDR3 is 13 amino acids long. V trimming: 7 bases; J trimming: 2 bases; junction bases outside the gene matches: 6. Germline V gene sequence: CDR1 SQVTM, CDR2 ANQGSEA. The CDR3 region has the DNA TGCAGCGCCGACAGGGGGGAGCCCTACGAGCAGTACTTC. Its translation is CSADRGEPYEQYF.

The rearrangement uses TRBV5-1 and TRBJ2-3; 8 bases match TRBD1. Germline-derived CDR1 and CDR2 are SGHRS and YFSETQ. With V trimmed by 4 bases and J by 5 bases, 9 bases remained unmatched. This CDR3 has 15 amino acids. The CDR3: CASSPGQGSGDTQYF. For the CDR3, the DNA is TGCGCCAGCAGCCCAGGACAGGGCAGTGGAGATACGCAGTATTTT. The full variable domain, in which reference TRBV5-1 and TRBJ2-3 provide the parts outside the CDR3, is KAGVTQTPRYLIKTRGQQVTLSCSPISGHRSVSWYQQTPGQGLQFLFEYFSETQRNKGNFPGRFSGRQFSNSRSEMNVSTLELGDSALYLCASSPGQGSGDTQYFGPGTRLTVL.

There are a few counts of this clone. The gene calls are TRBV7-9 and TRBJ2-7; 15 nucleotides agree with TRBD2. With V trimmed by 8 bases and J by 6 bases, 5 bases remained unmatched. Germline V gene lookup returns CDR1 SEHNR and CDR2 FQNEAQ (reference sequence). This CDR3 contains 14 residues. The CDR3 DNA reads as TGTGCCAGCGGAGGACTAGCGGGAGGGCTCGAGCAGTACTTC. Its protein product is CASGGLAGGLEQYF.

The V gene is TRBV13, the J gene TRBJ1-1, with TRBD1 as a possible D gene (5 bases). The CDR3 totals 14 residues. Germline V lookup: CDR1 PRHDT, CDR2 FYEKMQ (reference sequence). Trimming took off 1 base at V and 1 base at J, with 7 bases between the two ends. The CDR3 spells CASSLDRPNTEAFF. The CDR3 coding sequence is TGTGCCAGCAGCTTAGACAGGCCGAACACTGAAGCTTTCTTT.

This chain links TRBV29-1 with TRBJ2-3; 7 bases align to TRBD1. The CDR3 consists of 14 residues. The germline gives CDR1 SQVTM, CDR2 ANQGSEA. The ends lost 7 bases at V and 4 bases at J; junction bases unmatched: 11. In DNA form, the CDR3 reads TGCAGCGCCCCAAAGGGGACAGATTCAGATACGCAGTATTTT. This codes for CSAPKGTDSDTQYF.